This T cell receptor beta chain is from a study of shared clonotypes between healthy human individuals. Assay: immunoSEQ multiplex PCR; the TCRdb copy retains only in-frame clones and omits some. In the table there are about 1 million clones, around 74% of which are singletons. CDR3 length: 14 amino acids. Per germline, CDR1 SNHLY and CDR2 FYNNEI. Trimming removed 5 bases at V and 0 bases at J, with 10 bases between. The table lists this clone with a count of one. The antigen remains undetermined. Study-wide results and limits: Among a handful of donors, approximately 5% of naive CD4 clonotypes were found in common. Some clonotypes were shared by all four sorted-subset donors, while others were not shared. The non-shared ones had lower generation probabilities than the shared ones. Rarefaction revealed incomplete sorted-subset sequencing despite large depth.

The material sequenced was memory CD4+ T cells sorted from blood. Specified subset: CD45RA-negative fraction. The chain couples TRBV2 to TRBJ1-1; perhaps TRBD1 as D (6 bases). This sequence originates from a man between 18 and 29 years old in good health. The CDR3 region has the DNA TGTGCCAGCAGTCGGACAGTCTTGAACACTGAAGCTTTCTTT. Protein: CASSRTVLNTEAFF.